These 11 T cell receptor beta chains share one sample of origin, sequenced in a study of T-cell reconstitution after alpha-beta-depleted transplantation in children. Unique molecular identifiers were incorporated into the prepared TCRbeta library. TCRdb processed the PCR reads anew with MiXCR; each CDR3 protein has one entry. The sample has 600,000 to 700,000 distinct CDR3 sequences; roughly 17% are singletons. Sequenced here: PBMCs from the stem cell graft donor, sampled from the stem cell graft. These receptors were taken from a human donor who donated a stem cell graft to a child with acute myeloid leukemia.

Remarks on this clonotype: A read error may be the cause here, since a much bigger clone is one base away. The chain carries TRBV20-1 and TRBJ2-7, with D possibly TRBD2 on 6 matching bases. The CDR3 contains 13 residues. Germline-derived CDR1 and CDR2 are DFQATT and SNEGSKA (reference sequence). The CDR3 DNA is TGCAGTGCTAGAGGCGGGGTTTACTACGACCAGTACTTC. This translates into CSARGGVYYDQYF.

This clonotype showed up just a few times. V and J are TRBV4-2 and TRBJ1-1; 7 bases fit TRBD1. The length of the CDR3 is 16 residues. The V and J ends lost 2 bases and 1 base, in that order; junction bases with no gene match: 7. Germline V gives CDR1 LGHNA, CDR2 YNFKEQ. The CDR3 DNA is TGTGCCAGCAGCCAACATACGGGGACAGCGAACACTGAAGCTTTCTTT. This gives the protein CASSQHTGTANTEAFF.

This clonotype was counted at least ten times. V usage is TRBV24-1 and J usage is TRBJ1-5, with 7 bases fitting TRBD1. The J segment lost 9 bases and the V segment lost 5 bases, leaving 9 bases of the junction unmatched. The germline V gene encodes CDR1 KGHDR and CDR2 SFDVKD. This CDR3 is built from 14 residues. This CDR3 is CATSVGQVWLPQHF. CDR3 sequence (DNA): TGTGCCACCAGTGTCGGACAGGTATGGCTGCCCCAGCATTTT.

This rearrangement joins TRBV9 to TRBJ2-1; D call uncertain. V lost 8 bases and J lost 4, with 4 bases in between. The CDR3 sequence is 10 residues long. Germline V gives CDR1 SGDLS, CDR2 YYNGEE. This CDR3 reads CASIYNEQFF. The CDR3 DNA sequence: TGTGCCAGTATTTACAATGAGCAGTTCTTC.

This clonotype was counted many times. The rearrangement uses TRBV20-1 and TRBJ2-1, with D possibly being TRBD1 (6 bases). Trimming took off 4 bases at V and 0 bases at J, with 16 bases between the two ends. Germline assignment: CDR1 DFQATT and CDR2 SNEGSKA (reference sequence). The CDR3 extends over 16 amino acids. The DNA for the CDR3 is TGCAGTGCTAAATACTTGGGGGCGAGCTCCTACAATGAGCAGTTCTTC. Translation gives CSAKYLGASSYNEQFF.

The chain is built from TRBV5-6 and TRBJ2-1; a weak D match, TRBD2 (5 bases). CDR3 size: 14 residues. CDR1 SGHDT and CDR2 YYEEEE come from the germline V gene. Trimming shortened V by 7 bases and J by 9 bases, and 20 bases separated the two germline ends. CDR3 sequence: CASGPSWVPTEQFF. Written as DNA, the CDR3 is TGTGCCAGCGGCCCTAGCTGGGTCCCCACTGAGCAGTTCTTC.

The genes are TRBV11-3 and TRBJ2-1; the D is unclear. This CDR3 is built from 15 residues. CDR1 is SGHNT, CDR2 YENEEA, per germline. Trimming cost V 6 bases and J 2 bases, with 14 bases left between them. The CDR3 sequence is CASSRRLGPYNEQFF. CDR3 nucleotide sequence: TGTGCCAGCAGTCGGAGATTAGGGCCCTACAATGAGCAGTTCTTC.

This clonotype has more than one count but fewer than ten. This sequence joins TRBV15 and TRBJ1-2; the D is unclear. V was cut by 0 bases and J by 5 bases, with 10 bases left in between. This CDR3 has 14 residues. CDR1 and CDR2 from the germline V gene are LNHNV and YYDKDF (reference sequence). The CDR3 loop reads CATSRDRAAYGYTF. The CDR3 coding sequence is TGTGCCACCAGCAGAGATCGGGCAGCTTATGGCTACACCTTC.

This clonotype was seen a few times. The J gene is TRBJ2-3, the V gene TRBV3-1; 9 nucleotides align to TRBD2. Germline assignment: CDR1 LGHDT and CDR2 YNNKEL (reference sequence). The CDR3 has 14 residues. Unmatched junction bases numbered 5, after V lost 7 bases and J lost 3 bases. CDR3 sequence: CASTVSGGTDTQYF. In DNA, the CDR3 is TGTGCCAGCACTGTTAGCGGGGGAACAGATACGCAGTATTTT.

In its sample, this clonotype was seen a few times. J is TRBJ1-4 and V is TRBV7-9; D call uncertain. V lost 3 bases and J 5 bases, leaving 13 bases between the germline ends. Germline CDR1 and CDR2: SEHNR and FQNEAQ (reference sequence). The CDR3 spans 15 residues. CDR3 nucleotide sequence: TGTGCCAGCAGCTTGCCGTGGCAGGACAATGAAAAACTGTTTTTT. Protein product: CASSLPWQDNEKLFF.

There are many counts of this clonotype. The CDR3 is CAISEKDMNTEAFF. The CDR3 bases are TGTGCCATCAGTGAAAAGGACATGAACACTGAAGCTTTCTTT. The V and J genes are TRBV10-3 and TRBJ1-1; maybe TRBD1 (5 bases). Looked up from germline, CDR1 is ENHRY and CDR2 is SYGVKD. This CDR3 spans 14 amino acids. V lost 3 bases and J lost 0, with 8 bases in between.